This T cell receptor beta chain was identified in a study of cytomegalovirus exposure and HLA in healthy donors. Turning to the study itself: Of all 380 or so donors who were genotyped, under 90% belonged to the Caucasian-associated ancestry cluster. Study-wide points: For most TCR beta V segments, an earlier analysis put the productive rate at about 87% or about 30% of the time.

V trimming: 2 bases; J trimming: 9 bases; junction bases outside the gene matches: 18. Germline-derived CDR1 and CDR2 are LNHDA and SQIVND (reference sequence). The CDR3 has 18 amino acids. PCR was performed using 60 Vbeta and 13 Jbeta primers. TCRdb keeps only in-frame clones here, not all; method: immunoSEQ multiplex PCR. The data hold 150,000 to 180,000 clones, with around 82% observed a single time. Comments on this clone: No antigen is known for it.

V usage is TRBV19 and J usage is TRBJ1-5; 8 bases match TRBD1. The clonotype originates from a woman in her forties in good health and CMV-seropositive. Sequencing used PBMCs. CDR3 DNA: TGTGCCAGTAGTATACAGTACCAGGGGGCACGCGATATTCGGCCCCAGCATTTT. Protein product: CASSIQYQGARDIRPQHF.